These 13 T cell receptor beta chains were all obtained from the same sample, sequenced in a study of control samples from healthy donors and cancer patients. Using immunoSEQ multiplex PCR, the repertoire was profiled, and TCRdb retains in-frame clones only, with some absent. The sample lists 70,000 to 95,000 clones; about 89% were seen once. The specimen was blood. These receptors were obtained from a man aged 50-60 years in good health.

The V gene is TRBV4-2, the J gene TRBJ1-5; D gene ambiguous. Germline CDR1 and CDR2: LGHNA and YNFKEQ. Trimming removed 2 bases at V and 7 bases at J, with 15 bases between. The CDR3 extends over 15 amino acids. The CDR3 bases are TGTGCCAGCAGCCAAAGTTACACAGTAGGACAGCCCCAGCATTTT. Amino acids: CASSQSYTVGQPQHF.

The chain recombines TRBV2 with TRBJ1-2; 7 bases match TRBD1. Germline CDR1 and CDR2: SNHLY and FYNNEI. J lost 8 bases, V lost 5 bases, and 8 bases had no gene match. The CDR3 is 13 residues long. This chain's CDR3 is CASSTGEVRGYTF. The CDR3 DNA reads TGTGCCAGCAGTACAGGGGAGGTCAGGGGCTACACCTTC.

This clone was observed a few times. The gene calls are TRBV18 and TRBJ1-5; TRBD1 agrees at 11 bases. V shed 6 bases and J 5 bases; nucleotides not matched to a gene: 6. The CDR3 has 15 residues. Germline CDR1 is KGHSH and CDR2 is LQKENI. For the CDR3, the DNA is TGTGCCAGCTCTCTGATGGGACAGGGGGATCAGCCCCAGCATTTT. Residues: CASSLMGQGDQPQHF.

The CDR3 sequence is CASSQGRGQPQHF. The CDR3 DNA follows: TGTGCCAGCAGCCAGGGGAGGGGGCAGCCCCAGCATTTT. V and J are TRBV6-5 and TRBJ1-5; perhaps TRBD1 as D (6 bases). Trimming removed 6 bases from V and 7 bases from J, with 13 bases in between. Germline V lookup: CDR1 MNHEY, CDR2 SVGAGI. The CDR3 length is 13 residues.

The rearrangement joins TRBV11-1 to TRBJ2-1; 10 bases are shared with TRBD2. J was trimmed by 4 bases and V by 1 base; bases with no gene match: 4. CDR3 size: 16 residues. CDR1 is SGHAT, CDR2 FQDESV, per germline (reference sequence). This CDR3 reads CASSLGVAGGYNEQFF. CDR3 DNA sequence: TGTGCCAGCAGCTTAGGAGTAGCGGGGGGATACAATGAGCAGTTCTTC.

This clone was seen once. The rearrangement uses TRBV3-1 (or the pseudogene TRBV3-2) and TRBJ2-3; D is uncertain. V lost 4 bases and J 6 bases, leaving 17 bases between the germline ends. The germline gives CDR1 LGHDT, CDR2 YNNKEL (reference sequence). This CDR3 comprises 15 residues. CDR3 DNA sequence: TGTGCCAGCAGCCTCCGGAGCCAGGTGCCGGATACGCAGTATTTT. It codes for CASSLRSQVPDTQYF.

This clone was detected once. J is TRBJ1-2 and V is TRBV5-6, with D uncertain. Germline V lookup: CDR1 SGHDT, CDR2 YYEEEE. V lost 4 bases to trimming and J lost 2 bases, with 15 bases between them. This CDR3 comprises 15 residues. CDR3 amino acids: CASSQSLLTNYGYTF. CDR3 nucleotide sequence: TGTGCCAGCAGCCAGTCCTTACTAACGAACTATGGCTACACCTTC.

This clone came up a few times. The chain uses TRBV7-9 and TRBJ2-7; D is perhaps TRBD2 (5 bases). This CDR3 comprises 13 residues. Germline V lookup: CDR1 SEHNR, CDR2 FQNEAQ (reference sequence). Trimming cost V 4 bases and J 6 bases, with 13 bases left between them. CDR3 amino acids: CASSSQGGSEQYF. CDR3 coding DNA: TGTGCCAGCAGCTCCCAAGGAGGCTCCGAGCAGTACTTC.

The V and J genes are TRBV6-1 and TRBJ2-3; a weak D match, TRBD1 (5 bases). Germline assignment: CDR1 MNHNS and CDR2 SASEGT. The CDR3 runs 15 residues. Trimming removed 1 base from V and 2 bases from J, with 10 bases in between. CDR3 protein: CASSEGNRFTDTQYF. CDR3 DNA sequence: TGTGCCAGCAGTGAAGGGAACAGGTTCACAGATACGCAGTATTTT.

V usage is TRBV24-1 and J usage is TRBJ1-2; D is unclear. This CDR3 has 11 amino acids. The germline V gene has CDR1 KGHDR and CDR2 SFDVKD. Trimming removed 3 bases at V and 5 bases at J, with 3 bases between. CDR3 nucleotide sequence: TGTGCCACCAGTGATACTTATGGCTACACCTTC. This sequence encodes CATSDTYGYTF.

The chain employs TRBV19 and TRBJ2-1; TRBD1 aligns across 7 bases. The germline V gene encodes CDR1 LNHDA and CDR2 SQIVND (reference sequence). V shed 6 bases, J shed 2 bases, and the junction held 7 bases outside the gene matches. The CDR3 totals 15 residues. The CDR3 is CASSLEGATYNEQFF. The CDR3 DNA reads as TGTGCCAGTAGCCTAGAGGGGGCCACCTACAATGAGCAGTTCTTC.

The chain couples TRBV6-6 to TRBJ1-6; D ambiguous. The CDR3 has 15 residues. Trimming cost V 6 bases and J 5 bases, with 14 bases left between them. Germline V gives CDR1 MNHNY, CDR2 SVGAGI (reference sequence). For the CDR3, the DNA is TGTGCCAGCAGGAACCCCCGTACAGATAATTCACCCCTCCACTTT. It is translated as CASRNPRTDNSPLHF.

The rearrangement uses TRBV19 and TRBJ2-1, with 13 bases fitting TRBD2. Germline loops: CDR1 LNHDA, CDR2 SQIVND (reference sequence). V lost 10 bases, J lost 5 bases, and 8 bases stayed unmatched. CDR3 length: 15 residues. The CDR3, as DNA: TGTGCCACCACGGCACTAGCGGGAGGGAACAATGAGCAGTTCTTC. As protein: CATTALAGGNNEQFF.